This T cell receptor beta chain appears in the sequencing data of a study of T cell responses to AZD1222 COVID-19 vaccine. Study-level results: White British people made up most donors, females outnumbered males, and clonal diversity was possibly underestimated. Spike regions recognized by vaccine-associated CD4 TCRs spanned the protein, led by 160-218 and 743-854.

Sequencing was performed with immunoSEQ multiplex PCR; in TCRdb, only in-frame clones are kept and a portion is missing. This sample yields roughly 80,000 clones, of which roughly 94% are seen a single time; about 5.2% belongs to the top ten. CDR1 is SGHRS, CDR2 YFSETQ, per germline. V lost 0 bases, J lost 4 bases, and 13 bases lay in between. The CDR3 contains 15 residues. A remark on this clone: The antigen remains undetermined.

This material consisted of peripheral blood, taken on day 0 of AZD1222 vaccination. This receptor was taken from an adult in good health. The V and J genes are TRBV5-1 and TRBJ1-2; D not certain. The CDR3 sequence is CASSLEGTVGYGYTF. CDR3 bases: TGCGCCAGCAGCTTGGAGGGCACGGTGGGCTATGGCTACACCTTC.